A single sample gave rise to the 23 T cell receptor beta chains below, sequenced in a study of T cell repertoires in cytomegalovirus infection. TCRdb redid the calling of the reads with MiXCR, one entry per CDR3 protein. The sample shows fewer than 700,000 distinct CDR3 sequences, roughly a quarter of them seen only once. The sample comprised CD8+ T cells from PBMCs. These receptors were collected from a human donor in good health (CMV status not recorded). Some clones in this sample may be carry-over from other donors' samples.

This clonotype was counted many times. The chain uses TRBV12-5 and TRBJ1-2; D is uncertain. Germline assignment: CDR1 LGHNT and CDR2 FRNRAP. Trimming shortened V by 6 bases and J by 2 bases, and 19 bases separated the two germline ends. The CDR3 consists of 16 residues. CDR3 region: CASGHPISAANYGYTF. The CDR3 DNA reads TGTGCTAGTGGCCACCCTATTTCTGCAGCAAACTATGGCTACACCTTC.

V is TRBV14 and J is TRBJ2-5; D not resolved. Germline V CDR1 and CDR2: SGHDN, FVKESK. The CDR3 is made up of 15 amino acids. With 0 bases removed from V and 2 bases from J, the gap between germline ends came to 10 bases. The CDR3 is CASSQEDGRQETQYF. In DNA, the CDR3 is TGTGCCAGCAGCCAAGAGGACGGGCGACAAGAGACCCAGTACTTC.

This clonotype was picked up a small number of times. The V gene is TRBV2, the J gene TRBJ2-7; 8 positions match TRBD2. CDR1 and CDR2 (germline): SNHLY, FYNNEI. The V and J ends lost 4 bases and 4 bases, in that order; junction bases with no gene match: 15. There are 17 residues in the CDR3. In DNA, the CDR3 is TGTGCCAGCAGTGTCCTCAAGGCGGCGGGGGGTAGGTACGAGCAGTACGTC. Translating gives CASSVLKAAGGRYEQYV.

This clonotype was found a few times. This chain's CDR3 is CASSVERRWGRREYEQYF. Here the CDR3 DNA reads TGTGCCAGCAGCGTTGAAAGAAGGTGGGGCCGCAGAGAATACGAGCAGTACTTC. V usage is TRBV9 and J usage is TRBJ2-7; D possibly corresponds to TRBD1 (5 bases). V was shortened by 2 bases and J by 4 bases, with 25 bases between the two germline ends. Per germline, CDR1 SGDLS and CDR2 YYNGEE. CDR3 length: 18 amino acids.

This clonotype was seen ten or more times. This CDR3 reads CASSYFYFTDVDTEAFF. CDR3 bases: TGTGCCAGCAGTTACTTCTATTTTACGGACGTGGACACTGAAGCTTTCTTT. The genes are TRBV6-5 and TRBJ1-1; D is unresolved. Between the trimmed V and J ends, which lost 1 base and 3 bases, there was a span of 18 bases. Germline loops: CDR1 MNHEY, CDR2 SVGAGI. The CDR3 has 17 amino acids.

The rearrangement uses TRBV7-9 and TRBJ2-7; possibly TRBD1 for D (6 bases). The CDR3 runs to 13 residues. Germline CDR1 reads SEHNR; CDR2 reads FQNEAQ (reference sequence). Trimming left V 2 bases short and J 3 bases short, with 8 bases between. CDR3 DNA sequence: TGTGCCAGCAGCTTACCCAGGGGCTACGAGCAGTACTTC. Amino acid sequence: CASSLPRGYEQYF.

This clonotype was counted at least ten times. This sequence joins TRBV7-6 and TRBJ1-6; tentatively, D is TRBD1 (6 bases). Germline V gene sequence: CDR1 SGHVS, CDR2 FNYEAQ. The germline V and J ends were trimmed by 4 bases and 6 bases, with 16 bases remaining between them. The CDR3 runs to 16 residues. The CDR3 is CASSSPRTGLNSPLHF. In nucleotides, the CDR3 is TGTGCCAGCAGCTCTCCCCGAACAGGGCTTAATTCACCCCTCCACTTT.

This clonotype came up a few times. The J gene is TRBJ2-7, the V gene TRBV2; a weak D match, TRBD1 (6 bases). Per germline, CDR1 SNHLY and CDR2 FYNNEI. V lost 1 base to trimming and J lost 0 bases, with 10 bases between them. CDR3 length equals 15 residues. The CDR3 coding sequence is TGTGCCAGCAGTGAAGTACAGGGCCCCTCCTACGAGCAGTACTTC. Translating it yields CASSEVQGPSYEQYF.

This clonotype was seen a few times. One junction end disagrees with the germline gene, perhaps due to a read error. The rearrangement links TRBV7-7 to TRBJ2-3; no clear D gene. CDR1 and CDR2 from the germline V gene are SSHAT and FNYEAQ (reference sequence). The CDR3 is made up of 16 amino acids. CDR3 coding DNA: TGTGCTAGCAGCCCCCTTTCCCAGGACCTTTCCGATACGCAGTATTTT. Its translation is CASSPLSQDLSDTQYF.

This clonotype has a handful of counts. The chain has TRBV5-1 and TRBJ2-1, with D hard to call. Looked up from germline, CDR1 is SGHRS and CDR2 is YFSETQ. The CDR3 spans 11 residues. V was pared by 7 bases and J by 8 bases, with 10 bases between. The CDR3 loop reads CASDQGHEQFF. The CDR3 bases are TGCGCCAGCGATCAAGGACATGAGCAGTTCTTC.

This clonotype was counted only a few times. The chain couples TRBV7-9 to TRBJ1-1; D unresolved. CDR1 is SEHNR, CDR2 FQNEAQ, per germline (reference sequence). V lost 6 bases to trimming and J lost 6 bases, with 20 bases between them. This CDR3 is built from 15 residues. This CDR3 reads CASSPRSPYLAEAFF. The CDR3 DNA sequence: TGTGCCAGCAGTCCGCGAAGCCCCTATCTTGCTGAAGCTTTCTTT.

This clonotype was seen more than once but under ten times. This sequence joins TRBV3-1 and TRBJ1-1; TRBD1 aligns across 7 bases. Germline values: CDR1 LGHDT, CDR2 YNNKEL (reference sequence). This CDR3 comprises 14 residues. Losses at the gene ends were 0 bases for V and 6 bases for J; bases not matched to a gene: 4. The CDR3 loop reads CASSQDDREAEAFF. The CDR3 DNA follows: TGTGCCAGCAGCCAAGATGACAGGGAGGCTGAAGCTTTCTTT.

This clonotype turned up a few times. CDR3 DNA sequence: TGTGCCAGCAGTCCCTGGATTGTCACTGAAGCTTTCTTT. It specifies CASSPWIVTEAFF. The rearrangement joins TRBV12-3 or TRBV12-4 to TRBJ1-1; D remains unclear. The CDR3 length is 13 residues. V lost 5 bases and J 4 bases, leaving 11 bases between the germline ends.

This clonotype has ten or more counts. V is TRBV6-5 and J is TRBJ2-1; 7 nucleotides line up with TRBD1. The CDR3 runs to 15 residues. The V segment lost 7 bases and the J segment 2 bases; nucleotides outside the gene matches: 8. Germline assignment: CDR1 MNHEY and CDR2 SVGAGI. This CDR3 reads CASTSRQGPYNEQFF. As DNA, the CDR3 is TGTGCCAGCACCAGTAGACAGGGTCCCTACAATGAGCAGTTCTTC.

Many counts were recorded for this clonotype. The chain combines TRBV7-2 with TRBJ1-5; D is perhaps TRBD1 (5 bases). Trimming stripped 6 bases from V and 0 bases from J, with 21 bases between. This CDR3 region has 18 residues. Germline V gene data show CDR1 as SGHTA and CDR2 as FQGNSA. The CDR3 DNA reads TGTGCCAGCAGTAAGGATTTTGGGTGGGACTATAGCAATCAGCCCCAGCATTTT. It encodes CASSKDFGWDYSNQPQHF. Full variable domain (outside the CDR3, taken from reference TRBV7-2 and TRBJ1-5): GAGVSQSPSNKVTEKGKDVELRCDPISGHTALYWYRQSLGQGLEFLIYFQGNSAPDKSGLPSDRFSAERTGGSVSTLTIQRTQQEDSAVYLCASSKDFGWDYSNQPQHFGDGTRLSIL.

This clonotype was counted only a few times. CDR3 DNA sequence: TGTGCCAGCAGCCAAGATCAAACAGCGGGGGGTTCCTACGAGCAGTACTTC. It is translated as CASSQDQTAGGSYEQYF. The V gene is TRBV4-2, the J gene TRBJ2-7; 9 nucleotides align to TRBD2. Per germline, CDR1 LGHNA and CDR2 YNFKEQ. The ends lost 0 bases at V and 1 base at J; junction bases unmatched: 7. CDR3 size: 17 residues.

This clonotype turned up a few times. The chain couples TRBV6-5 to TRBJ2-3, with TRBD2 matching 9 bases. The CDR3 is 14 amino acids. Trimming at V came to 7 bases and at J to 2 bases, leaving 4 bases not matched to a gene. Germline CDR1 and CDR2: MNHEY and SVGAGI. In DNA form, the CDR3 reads TGTGCCAGCACCGTAGCGGGGGACACAGATACGCAGTATTTT. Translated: CASTVAGDTDTQYF.

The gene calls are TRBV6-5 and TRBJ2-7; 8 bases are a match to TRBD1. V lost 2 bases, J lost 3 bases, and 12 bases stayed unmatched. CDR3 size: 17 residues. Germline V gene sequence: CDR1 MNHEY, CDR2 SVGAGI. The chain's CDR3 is CASSYGTGPFYFYEQYV. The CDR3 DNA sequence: TGTGCCAGCAGTTACGGGACAGGTCCATTTTACTTCTACGAGCAGTACGTC.

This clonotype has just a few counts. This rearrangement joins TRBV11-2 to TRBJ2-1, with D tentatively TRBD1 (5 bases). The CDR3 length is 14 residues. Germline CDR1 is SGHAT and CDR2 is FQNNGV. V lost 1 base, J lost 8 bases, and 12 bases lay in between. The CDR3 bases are TGTGCCAGCAGCTTAGTGGACATCTTGGATGAGCAGTTCTTC. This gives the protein CASSLVDILDEQFF. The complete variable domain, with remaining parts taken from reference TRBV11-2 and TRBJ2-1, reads EAGVAQSPRYKIIEKRQSVAFWCNPISGHATLYWYQQILGQGPKLLIQFQNNGVVDDSQLPKDRFSAERLKGVDSTLKIQPAKLEDSAVYLCASSLVDILDEQFFGPGTRLTVL.

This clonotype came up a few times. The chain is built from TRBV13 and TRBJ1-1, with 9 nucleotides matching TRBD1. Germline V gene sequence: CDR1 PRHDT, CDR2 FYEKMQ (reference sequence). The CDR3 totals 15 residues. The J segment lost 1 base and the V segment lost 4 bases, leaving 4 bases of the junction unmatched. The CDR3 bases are TGTGCCAGCAGCTCTGCGGGACAGGGGAACACTGAAGCTTTCTTT. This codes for CASSSAGQGNTEAFF.

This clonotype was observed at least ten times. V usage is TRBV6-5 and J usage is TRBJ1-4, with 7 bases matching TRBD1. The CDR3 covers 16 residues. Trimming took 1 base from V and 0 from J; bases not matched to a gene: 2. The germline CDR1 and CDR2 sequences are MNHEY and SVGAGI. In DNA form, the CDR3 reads TGTGCCAGCAGTTACTACACAGGGGCAACTAATGAAAAACTGTTTTTT. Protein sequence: CASSYYTGATNEKLFF.

The DNA of the CDR3 is TGTGCCAGCAGTGAATTCGGGTACCAAGAGACCCAGTACTTC. Protein sequence: CASSEFGYQETQYF. The chain combines TRBV25-1 with TRBJ2-5; D gene uncertain. Germline V lookup: CDR1 MGHDK, CDR2 SYGVNS. The CDR3 spans 14 residues. V was pared by 1 base and J by 0 bases, with 6 bases between. Drawing the rest from reference TRBV25-1 and TRBJ2-5, the complete variable domain is EADIYQTPRYLVIGTGKKITLECSQTMGHDKMYWYQQDPGMELHLIHYSYGVNSTEKGDLSSESTVSRIRTEHFPLTLESARPSHTSQYLCASSEFGYQETQYFGPGTRLLVL.

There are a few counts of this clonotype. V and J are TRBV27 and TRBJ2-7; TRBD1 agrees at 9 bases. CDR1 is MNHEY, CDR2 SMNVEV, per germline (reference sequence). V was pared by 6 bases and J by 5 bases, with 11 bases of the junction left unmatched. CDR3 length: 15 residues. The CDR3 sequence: CASSSGGQGWHEQYV. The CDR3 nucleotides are TGTGCCAGCAGCTCAGGGGGACAGGGTTGGCACGAGCAGTACGTC.